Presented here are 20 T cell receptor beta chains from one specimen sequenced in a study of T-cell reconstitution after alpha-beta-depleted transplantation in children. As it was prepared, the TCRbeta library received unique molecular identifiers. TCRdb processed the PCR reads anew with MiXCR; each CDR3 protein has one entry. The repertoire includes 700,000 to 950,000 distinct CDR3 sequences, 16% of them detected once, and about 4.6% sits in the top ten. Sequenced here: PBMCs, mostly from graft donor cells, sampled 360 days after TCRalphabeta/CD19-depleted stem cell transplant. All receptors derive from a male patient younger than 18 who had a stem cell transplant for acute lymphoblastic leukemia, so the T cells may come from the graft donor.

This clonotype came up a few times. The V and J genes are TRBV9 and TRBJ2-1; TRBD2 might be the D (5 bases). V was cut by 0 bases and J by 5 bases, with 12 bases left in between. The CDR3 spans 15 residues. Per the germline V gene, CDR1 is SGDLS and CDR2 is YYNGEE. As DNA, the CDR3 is TGTGCCAGCAGCGTAGCGGGGATCACGGACAATGAGCAGTTCTTC. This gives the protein CASSVAGITDNEQFF.

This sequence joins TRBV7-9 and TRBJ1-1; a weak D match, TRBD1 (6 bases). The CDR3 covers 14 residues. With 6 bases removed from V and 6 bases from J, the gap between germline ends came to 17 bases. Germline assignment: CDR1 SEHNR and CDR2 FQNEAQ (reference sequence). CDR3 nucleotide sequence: TGTGCCAGCAGGGCTCCCGACAGGCACGCTGAAGCTTTCTTT. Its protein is CASRAPDRHAEAFF. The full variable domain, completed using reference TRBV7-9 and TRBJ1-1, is DTGVSQNPRHKITKRGQNVTFRCDPISEHNRLYWYRQTLGQGPEFLTYFQNEAQLEKSRLLSDRFSAERPKGSFSTLEIQRTEQGDSAMYLCASRAPDRHAEAFFGQGTRLTVV.

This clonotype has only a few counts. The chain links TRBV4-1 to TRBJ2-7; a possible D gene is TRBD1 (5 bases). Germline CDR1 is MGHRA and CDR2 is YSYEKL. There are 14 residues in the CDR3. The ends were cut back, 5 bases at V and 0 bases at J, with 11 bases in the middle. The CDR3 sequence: CASSFDSPSYEQYF. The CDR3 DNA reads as TGCGCCAGCAGCTTCGACAGTCCCTCCTACGAGCAGTACTTC.

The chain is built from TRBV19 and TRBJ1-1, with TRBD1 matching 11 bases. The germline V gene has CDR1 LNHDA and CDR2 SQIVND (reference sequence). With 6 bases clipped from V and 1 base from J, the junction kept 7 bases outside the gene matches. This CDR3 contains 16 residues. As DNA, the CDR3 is TGTGCCAGTAGCCCCGGGACAGGGGGGGCGAACACTGAAGCTTTCTTT. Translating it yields CASSPGTGGANTEAFF.

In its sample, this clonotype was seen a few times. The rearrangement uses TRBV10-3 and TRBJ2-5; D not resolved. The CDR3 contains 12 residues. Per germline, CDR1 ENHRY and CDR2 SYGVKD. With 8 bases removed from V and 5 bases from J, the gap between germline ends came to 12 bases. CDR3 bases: TGTGCCATCGGAAGGATGGGCGAGACCCAGTACTTC. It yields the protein CAIGRMGETQYF.

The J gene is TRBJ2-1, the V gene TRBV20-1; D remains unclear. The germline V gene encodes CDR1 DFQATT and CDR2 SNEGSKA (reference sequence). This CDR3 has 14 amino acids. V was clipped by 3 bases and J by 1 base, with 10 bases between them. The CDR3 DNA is TGCAGTGCTAGCGACGATCGTTCCTACAATGAGCAGTTCTTC. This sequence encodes CSASDDRSYNEQFF.

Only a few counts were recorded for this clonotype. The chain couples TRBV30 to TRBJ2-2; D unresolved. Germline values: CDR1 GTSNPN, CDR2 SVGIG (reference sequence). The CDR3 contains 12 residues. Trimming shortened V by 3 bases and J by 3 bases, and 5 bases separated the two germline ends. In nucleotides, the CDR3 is TGTGCCTGGAGGACCTACACCGGGGAGCTGTTTTTT. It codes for CAWRTYTGELFF.

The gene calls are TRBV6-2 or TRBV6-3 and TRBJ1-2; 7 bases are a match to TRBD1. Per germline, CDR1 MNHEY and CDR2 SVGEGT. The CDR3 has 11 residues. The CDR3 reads CATGRNYGYTF. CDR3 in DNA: TGTGCGACAGGGAGGAACTATGGCTACACCTTC.

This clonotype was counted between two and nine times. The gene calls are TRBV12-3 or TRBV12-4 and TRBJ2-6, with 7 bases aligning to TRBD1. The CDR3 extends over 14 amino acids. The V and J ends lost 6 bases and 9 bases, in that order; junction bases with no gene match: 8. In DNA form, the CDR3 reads TGTGCCAGCAGATACAGGGGCAGTGACAACGTCCTGACTTTC. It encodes CASRYRGSDNVLTF.

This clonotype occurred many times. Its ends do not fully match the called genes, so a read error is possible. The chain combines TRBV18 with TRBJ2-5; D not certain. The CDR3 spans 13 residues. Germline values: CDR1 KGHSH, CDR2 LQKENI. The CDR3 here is CASSPRYQETQYF. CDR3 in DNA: TGCGCCAGCAGTCCAAGGTACCAAGAGACCCAGTACTTC.

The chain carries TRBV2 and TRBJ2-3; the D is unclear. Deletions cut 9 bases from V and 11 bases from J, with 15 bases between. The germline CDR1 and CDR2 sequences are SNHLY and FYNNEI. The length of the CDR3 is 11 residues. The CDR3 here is CARTPLAGQYF. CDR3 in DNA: TGTGCCAGGACCCCCCTGGCTGGGCAGTATTTT.

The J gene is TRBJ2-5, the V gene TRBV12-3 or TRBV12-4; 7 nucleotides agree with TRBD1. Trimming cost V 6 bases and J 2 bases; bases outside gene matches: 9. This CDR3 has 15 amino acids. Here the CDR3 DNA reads TGTGCCAGCAGAGGGCTACCGGGACAGCAAGAGACCCAGTACTTC. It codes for CASRGLPGQQETQYF.

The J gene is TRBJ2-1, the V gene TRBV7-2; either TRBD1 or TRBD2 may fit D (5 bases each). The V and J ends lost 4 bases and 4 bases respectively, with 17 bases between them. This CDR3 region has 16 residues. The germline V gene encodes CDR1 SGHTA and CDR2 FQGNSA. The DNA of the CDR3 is TGTGCCAGCAGCTCAAACCCCGGGGCTCCTTACAATGAGCAGTTCTTC. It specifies CASSSNPGAPYNEQFF.

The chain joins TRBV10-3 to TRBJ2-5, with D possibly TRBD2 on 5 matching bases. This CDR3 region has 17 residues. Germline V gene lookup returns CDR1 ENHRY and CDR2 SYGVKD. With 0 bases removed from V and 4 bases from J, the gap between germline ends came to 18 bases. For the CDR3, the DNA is TGTGCCATCAGTGAGTCGAGTCCATCCGGGATCGGAGAGACCCAGTACTTC. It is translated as CAISESSPSGIGETQYF.

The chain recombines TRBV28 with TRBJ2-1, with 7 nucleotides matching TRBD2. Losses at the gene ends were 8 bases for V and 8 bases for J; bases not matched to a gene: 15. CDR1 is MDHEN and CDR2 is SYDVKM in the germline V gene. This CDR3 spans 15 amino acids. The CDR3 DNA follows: TGTGCCAGCTACGAGGTAGCCGCCGCGGGGGATGAGCAGTTCTTC. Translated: CASYEVAAAGDEQFF.

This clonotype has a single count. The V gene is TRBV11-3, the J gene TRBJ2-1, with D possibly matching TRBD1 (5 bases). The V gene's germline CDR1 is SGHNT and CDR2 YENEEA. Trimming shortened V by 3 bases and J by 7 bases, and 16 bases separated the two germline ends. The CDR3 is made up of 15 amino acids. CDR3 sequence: CASSLGAGIMNEQFF. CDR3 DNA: TGTGCCAGCAGCTTGGGCGCAGGGATAATGAATGAGCAGTTCTTC.

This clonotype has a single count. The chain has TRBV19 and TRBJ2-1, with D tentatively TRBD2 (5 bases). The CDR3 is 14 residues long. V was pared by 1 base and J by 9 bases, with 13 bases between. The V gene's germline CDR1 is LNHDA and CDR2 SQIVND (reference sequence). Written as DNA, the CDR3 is TGTGCCAGTAGTATAGCCCCAGCGAGCGGTGAGCAGTTCTTC. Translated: CASSIAPASGEQFF.

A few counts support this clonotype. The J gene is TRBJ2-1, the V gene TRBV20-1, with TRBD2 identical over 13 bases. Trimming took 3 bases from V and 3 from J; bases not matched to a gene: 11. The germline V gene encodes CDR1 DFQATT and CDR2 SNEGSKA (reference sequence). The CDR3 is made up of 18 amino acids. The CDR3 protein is CSAREGTSGILLYNEQFF. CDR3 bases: TGCAGTGCTAGGGAAGGGACTAGCGGGATTCTCCTCTACAATGAGCAGTTCTTC.

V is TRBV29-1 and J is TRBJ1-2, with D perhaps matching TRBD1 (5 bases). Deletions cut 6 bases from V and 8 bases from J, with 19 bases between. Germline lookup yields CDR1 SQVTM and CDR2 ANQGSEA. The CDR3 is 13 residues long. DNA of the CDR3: TGCAGCGTCGCTCACCTTCGGGAGGGGGGCTACACCTTC. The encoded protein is CSVAHLREGGYTF.

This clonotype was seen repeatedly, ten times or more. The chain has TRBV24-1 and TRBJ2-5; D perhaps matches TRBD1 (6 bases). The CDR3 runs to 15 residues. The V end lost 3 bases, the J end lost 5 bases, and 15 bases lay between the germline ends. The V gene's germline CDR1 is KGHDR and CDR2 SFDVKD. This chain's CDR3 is CATSDPNRVGETQYF. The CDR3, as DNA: TGTGCCACCAGTGATCCAAACAGGGTAGGCGAGACCCAGTACTTC.